The clone carrying this T cell receptor (beta chain) was detected once. Collection occurred without any documented infections or immune events in donors. The data were obtained in a study of identifying expanded T cells in peripheral blood. CDR1 is SGHRS and CDR2 is YFSETQ in the germline V gene. Trimming removed 4 bases from V and 1 base from J; junction bases left unmatched: 5. The CDR3 is 15 residues long. Produced via immunoSEQ multiplex PCR; TCRdb's table is partial and in-frame only. The profile covers 55,000 to 75,000 clones, with about 90% appearing a single time and just over 4.5% taken by the ten largest.

The receptor was isolated from a person aged 18 to 75 in good health. This chain links TRBV5-1 with TRBJ2-7; 10 nucleotides align to TRBD1. Material for sequencing was blood. The CDR3 loop is CASSADRGYSYEQYF. In DNA form, the CDR3 reads TGCGCCAGCAGCGCGGACAGGGGGTATTCCTACGAGCAGTACTTC.